What follows are 32 T cell receptor beta chains derived from one specimen sequenced in a study of Tregs in tolerant kidney transplant recipients. TCRdb's copy holds only in-frame clones and misses some; the assay was immunoSEQ multiplex PCR. Among tens of thousands of clones listed, less than 90% were seen once. The sample comprised CD4+ T cells from blood. All receptors come from a human donor in good health.

This chain joins TRBV6-6 and TRBJ2-5; D gene ambiguous. CDR1 and CDR2 (germline): MNHNY, SVGAGI (reference sequence). This CDR3 region has 10 residues. Trimming left V 6 bases short and J 2 bases short, with 1 base between. This chain's CDR3 is CASRQETQYF. The CDR3 coding sequence is TGTGCCAGCAGGCAAGAGACCCAGTACTTC.

This clone was observed a few times. The chain uses TRBV5-4 and TRBJ1-2, with D unclear. Trimming left V 3 bases short and J 2 bases short, with 2 bases between. Germline-derived CDR1 and CDR2 are SGHNT and YYREEE (reference sequence). This CDR3 contains 11 residues. This CDR3 reads CASSSNYGYTF. As DNA, the CDR3 is TGTGCCAGCAGCTCCAACTATGGCTACACCTTC.

The chain is built from TRBV6-6 and TRBJ1-2, with a possible D match to TRBD1 (5 bases). V was shortened by 0 bases and J by 6 bases, with 14 bases between the two germline ends. Germline CDR1 MNHNY, CDR2 SVGAGI (reference sequence). This CDR3 comprises 15 residues. DNA for the CDR3: TGTGCCAGCAGTTACTCCAGGGTTGCGAGCGATGGCTACACCTTC. Its translation is CASSYSRVASDGYTF.

The chain is built from TRBV7-8 and TRBJ1-2; perhaps TRBD1 as D (6 bases). The germline V gene has CDR1 SGHVS and CDR2 FQNEAQ. The CDR3 spans 15 residues. Trimming cost V 4 bases and J 8 bases, with 20 bases left between them. CDR3 amino acids: CASSSLTGRARGYTF. As DNA, the CDR3 is TGTGCCAGCAGCTCACTTACAGGGAGAGCGAGAGGCTACACCTTC.

V gene TRBV29-1 combines with J gene TRBJ1-4, with D unclear. The germline V gene encodes CDR1 SQVTM and CDR2 ANQGSEA. The CDR3 is 13 amino acids. In DNA form, the CDR3 reads TGCAGTGGGCAAGGGCAGGCAGGAGAAAAACTGTTTTTT. It yields the protein CSGQGQAGEKLFF.

This sequence joins TRBV2 and TRBJ1-5; 7 bases line up with TRBD1. Germline-derived CDR1 and CDR2 are SNHLY and FYNNEI. Unmatched junction bases numbered 12, after V lost 6 bases and J lost 4 bases. There are 16 residues in the CDR3. The CDR3 loop reads CASSVRAGGANQPQHF. CDR3 in DNA: TGTGCCAGCAGCGTTAGAGCAGGGGGTGCAAATCAGCCCCAGCATTTT.

This clone was detected only a few times. The CDR3 DNA reads TGTGCCAGCGGGGGAGCCGGCTACACCTTC. Amino acid sequence: CASGGAGYTF. The chain employs TRBV7-9 and TRBJ1-2; weak D call: TRBD1 (5 bases). V dropped 8 bases and J dropped 8 bases, with 9 bases sitting between them. Germline CDR1 reads SEHNR; CDR2 reads FQNEAQ (reference sequence). The CDR3 contains 10 residues.

This chain joins TRBV19 and TRBJ2-5; a weak D match, TRBD2 (7 bases). Trimming took 10 bases from V and 1 from J, leaving 13 bases between them. The CDR3 covers 13 residues. Per germline, CDR1 LNHDA and CDR2 SQIVND (reference sequence). The CDR3 nucleotides read TGTGCCACTCTAGGGGGGGCCCAAGAGACCCAGTACTTC. This codes for CATLGGAQETQYF. The variable domain in full, completed from reference TRBV19 and TRBJ2-5, reads DGGITQSPKYLFRKEGQNVTLSCEQNLNHDAMYWYRQDPGQGLRLIYYSQIVNDFQKGDIAEGYSVSREKKESFPLTVTSAQKNPTAFYLCATLGGAQETQYFGPGTRLLVL.

The rearrangement links TRBV2 to TRBJ2-3, with unresolved D. Between the trimmed V and J ends, which lost 7 bases and 5 bases, there was a span of 7 bases. CDR3 length: 11 residues. CDR1 and CDR2 (germline): SNHLY, FYNNEI. CDR3 sequence (DNA): TGTGCCAGCAAATACGGAGATACGCAGTATTTT. Translated: CASKYGDTQYF.

This clone has a single count. The V and J genes are TRBV19 and TRBJ1-1; D is perhaps TRBD1 (6 bases). CDR3 length equals 16 residues. Per the germline V gene, CDR1 is LNHDA and CDR2 is SQIVND (reference sequence). V was shortened by 0 bases and J by 9 bases, with 20 bases between the two germline ends. CDR3 protein: CASSIDLVTAGVKAFF. In DNA, the CDR3 is TGTGCCAGTAGTATAGATCTGGTGACGGCAGGGGTAAAAGCTTTCTTT.

Only one count was recorded for this clone. This chain joins TRBV19 and TRBJ1-6, with 10 bases that match TRBD1. The CDR3 is made up of 14 amino acids. V lost 5 bases and J lost 8; bases outside the gene matches: 3. Germline-derived CDR1 and CDR2 are LNHDA and SQIVND (reference sequence). The CDR3 is CASSLGTGDSPLHF. The CDR3 bases are TGTGCCAGTAGTCTCGGGACAGGGGATTCACCCCTCCACTTT. Combining the CDR3 with reference TRBV19 and TRBJ1-6 gives the whole variable domain DGGITQSPKYLFRKEGQNVTLSCEQNLNHDAMYWYRQDPGQGLRLIYYSQIVNDFQKGDIAEGYSVSREKKESFPLTVTSAQKNPTAFYLCASSLGTGDSPLHFGNGTRLTVT.

This chain uses TRBV19 with TRBJ2-5; the match to TRBD2 covers 8 bases. After removal of 2 bases from V and 1 base from J, the junction contained 6 bases not matched to a gene. This CDR3 has 16 amino acids. CDR1 and CDR2 (germline): LNHDA, SQIVND (reference sequence). In DNA form, the CDR3 reads TGTGCCAGTAGTATACGGGACGGGGGGGCCCAAGAGACCCAGTACTTC. Translation gives CASSIRDGGAQETQYF.

The V gene is TRBV5-1, the J gene TRBJ1-1, with a tentative D call TRBD1 (6 bases). The CDR3 has 15 residues. V lost 0 bases and J 0 bases, leaving 9 bases between the germline ends. Germline CDR1 is SGHRS and CDR2 is YFSETQ. CDR3 nucleotides: TGCGCCAGCAGCTTGGACAGGGTAATGAACACTGAAGCTTTCTTT. It encodes CASSLDRVMNTEAFF.

The V call is TRBV9, the J call TRBJ2-5; 10 positions agree with TRBD2. Germline loops: CDR1 SGDLS, CDR2 YYNGEE. The CDR3 has 15 residues. J lost 4 bases, V lost 2 bases, and 5 bases had no gene match. CDR3 amino acids: CASSVLAGARETQYF. The CDR3 DNA reads TGTGCCAGCAGCGTCCTAGCGGGGGCTCGAGAGACCCAGTACTTC.

This chain connects TRBV7-3 to TRBJ2-3; D is perhaps TRBD2 (7 bases). The CDR3 is 13 amino acids. Germline CDR1 is SGHTA and CDR2 is FQGTGA. The V end lost 3 bases, the J end lost 4 bases, and 8 bases lay between the germline ends. The CDR3 loop reads CASSFGGPDTQYF. The CDR3 bases are TGTGCCAGCAGCTTCGGGGGGCCAGATACGCAGTATTTT.

The V call is TRBV28, the J call TRBJ1-2, with no clear D. Germline CDR1 and CDR2: MDHEN and SYDVKM. This CDR3 has 13 amino acids. V was shortened by 1 base and J by 4 bases, with 7 bases between the two germline ends. CDR3 region: CASSLSSFYGYTF. The CDR3 DNA is TGTGCCAGCAGTTTATCCAGCTTCTATGGCTACACCTTC.

This clone was recorded at least ten times. This sequence joins TRBV10-3 and TRBJ1-1; no firm D call. This CDR3 has 14 amino acids. With 6 bases removed from V and 0 bases from J, the gap between germline ends came to 11 bases. Germline CDR1 ENHRY, CDR2 SYGVKD. As DNA, the CDR3 is TGTGCCATCAGCGAACCACGGGTGAACACTGAAGCTTTCTTT. Amino acids: CAISEPRVNTEAFF.

The V call is TRBV12-5, the J call TRBJ1-1; D not resolved. V gave up 2 bases and J gave up 2 bases, with 6 bases separating them. The CDR3 spans 13 residues. CDR1 and CDR2 from the germline V gene are LGHNT and FRNRAP. The CDR3 here is CASGLTRNTEAFF. DNA for the CDR3: TGTGCTAGTGGTTTGACACGTAACACTGAAGCTTTCTTT.

The chain carries TRBV11-3 and TRBJ1-2; D is unresolved. The V end lost 3 bases, the J end lost 2 bases, and 7 bases lay between the germline ends. The CDR3 totals 13 residues. Per germline, CDR1 SGHNT and CDR2 YENEEA. The CDR3 bases are TGTGCCAGCAGCTTTGGAGGGAACTATGGCTACACCTTC. As protein: CASSFGGNYGYTF.

This chain connects TRBV2 to TRBJ1-1; 7 bases line up with TRBD1. Germline V CDR1 and CDR2: SNHLY, FYNNEI. V dropped 8 bases and J dropped 11; count of bases not matched to a gene: 8. The CDR3 sequence is 11 residues long. This CDR3 is CASVPGGTAFF. Written as DNA, the CDR3 is TGTGCCAGCGTGCCAGGGGGAACGGCTTTCTTT.

The V and J genes are TRBV10-1 and TRBJ2-1; D call uncertain. Per the germline V gene, CDR1 is WNHNN and CDR2 is SYGVQD (reference sequence). The CDR3 contains 13 residues. CDR3 amino acids: CGSLETFLTEQFF. In DNA form, the CDR3 reads TGCGGAAGCCTAGAGACCTTTCTTACGGAGCAGTTCTTC.

The rearrangement links TRBV6-5 to TRBJ1-2, with D perhaps matching TRBD1 (6 bases). The CDR3 loop spans 15 amino acids. Trimming pared 4 bases from V and 2 bases from J, leaving 14 bases between. The germline CDR1 and CDR2 sequences are MNHEY and SVGAGI. The CDR3 loop is CASSSGGILNYGYTF. The CDR3 coding sequence is TGTGCCAGCAGTTCGGGGGGCATCCTAAACTATGGCTACACCTTC.

This chain joins TRBV4-1 and TRBJ2-1; 7 bases agree with TRBD2. The CDR3 totals 16 residues. Germline assignment: CDR1 MGHRA and CDR2 YSYEKL. Unmatched junction bases numbered 10, after V lost 4 bases and J lost 4 bases. As DNA, the CDR3 is TGCGCCAGCAGCCCCCAAGTCGCGGGAGAGTACAATGAGCAGTTCTTC. Amino acids: CASSPQVAGEYNEQFF.

V gene TRBV5-4 combines with J gene TRBJ2-3, with D possibly called TRBD1 or TRBD2 (5 bases each). Germline lookup yields CDR1 SGHNT and CDR2 YYREEE (reference sequence). The V end was cut by 4 bases, the J end by 8 bases, with 26 bases between. The CDR3 extends over 17 amino acids. The CDR3 loop reads CASSGTGPLLERRTQYF. The DNA for the CDR3 is TGTGCCAGCAGCGGTACGGGACCTCTTTTGGAGAGGCGTACGCAGTATTTT. The complete variable domain, with remaining parts taken from reference TRBV5-4 and TRBJ2-3, reads ETGVTQSPTHLIKTRGQQVTLRCSSQSGHNTVSWYQQALGQGPQFIFQYYREEENGRGNFPPRFSGLQFPNYSSELNVNALELDDSALYLCASSGTGPLLERRTQYFGPGTRLTVL.

The V and J genes are TRBV11-3 and TRBJ2-5, with D possibly being TRBD2 (5 bases). CDR1 is SGHNT and CDR2 is YENEEA in the germline V gene. The V gene lost 0 bases and the J gene lost 6 bases, with 11 bases spanning the gap. This CDR3 is built from 14 residues. DNA of the CDR3: TGTGCCAGCAGCTTAGACGGCCCGGGGAAGACCCAGTACTTC. Protein product: CASSLDGPGKTQYF.

The chain recombines TRBV7-9 with TRBJ1-6; tentatively, D is TRBD1 (6 bases). Germline V lookup: CDR1 SEHNR, CDR2 FQNEAQ (reference sequence). The CDR3 totals 15 residues. Trimming stripped 5 bases from V and 8 bases from J, with 16 bases between. The CDR3 sequence: CASSHTQGGDSPLHF. Written as DNA, the CDR3 is TGTGCCAGCAGCCATACACAGGGTGGTGATTCACCCCTCCACTTT.

The chain carries TRBV4-1 and TRBJ1-3; D is possibly TRBD1 (5 bases). Germline V gene lookup returns CDR1 MGHRA and CDR2 YSYEKL. The CDR3 has 17 amino acids. Trimming took off 1 base at V and 2 bases at J, with 15 bases between the two ends. The CDR3 sequence is CASSQGGARDPGNTIYF. The CDR3 DNA sequence: TGCGCCAGCAGCCAAGGAGGGGCCAGGGACCCTGGAAACACCATATATTTT.

V is TRBV9 and J is TRBJ1-1; D perhaps matches TRBD1 (5 bases). Germline V gives CDR1 SGDLS, CDR2 YYNGEE. V lost 0 bases, J lost 5 bases, and 20 bases lay in between. CDR3 length: 17 amino acids. The CDR3 here is CASSVEPLSGRGTEAFF. In nucleotides, the CDR3 is TGTGCCAGCAGCGTAGAGCCGTTGAGCGGAAGGGGTACTGAAGCTTTCTTT.

The V gene is TRBV18, the J gene TRBJ2-5; a weak D match, TRBD2 (6 bases). The germline gives CDR1 KGHSH, CDR2 LQKENI. The CDR3 is 15 amino acids. V was shortened by 5 bases and J by 2 bases, with 15 bases between the two germline ends. CDR3 DNA sequence: TGTGCCAGCTCAGAAATCCCCGGAGGGCAAGAGACCCAGTACTTC. Its translation: CASSEIPGGQETQYF.

This clone was seen only once. This sequence joins TRBV4-1 and TRBJ2-6; the D call may be TRBD1 or TRBD2 (5 bases each). This CDR3 region has 19 residues. Deletions cut 0 bases from V and 1 base from J, with 16 bases between. Per the germline V gene, CDR1 is MGHRA and CDR2 is YSYEKL. This CDR3 is CASSQDSGRILSGANVLTF. As DNA, the CDR3 is TGCGCCAGCAGCCAAGATTCGGGACGGATCCTTTCTGGGGCCAACGTCCTGACTTTC.

The rearrangement joins TRBV21-1 to TRBJ2-3. TRBV21-1 is classified as a pseudogene. CDR3 size: 11 residues. The CDR3 spells CASSNTDTQYF. For the CDR3, the DNA is TGTGCCAGCAGCAACACAGATACGCAGTATTTT.

This rearrangement joins TRBV6-6 to TRBJ2-1; 10 bases fit TRBD2. Germline V CDR1 and CDR2: MNHNY, SVGAGI (reference sequence). This CDR3 has 13 residues. V shed 7 bases, J shed 9 bases, and the junction held 6 bases outside the gene matches. The CDR3 DNA sequence: TGTGCCAGCACCTTAGCGGGAGGTGGTGAGCAGTTCTTC. Translated: CASTLAGGGEQFF.